This TCR beta chain was found in a study of blood T cell repertoires in COVID-19. This table comes from immunoSEQ multiplex PCR, and its TCRdb copy is limited to in-frame clones, with some not included. In the table there are about 180,000 clones, 80% to 90% of which are singletons. V was shortened by 3 bases and J by 1 base, with 10 bases between the two germline ends. Germline CDR1 MNHEY, CDR2 SMNVEV (reference sequence). There are 15 residues in the CDR3. The table lists this clone with a count of one. Material: peripheral blood. The receptor comes from a woman in her 70s with COVID-19, enrolled during active disease. This rearrangement joins TRBV27 to TRBJ2-1; possible D gene TRBD1, 6 bases. Written as DNA, the CDR3 is TGTGCCAGCAGTTTCTCCGGGACATCCTACAATGAGCAGTTCTTC. It yields the protein CASSFSGTSYNEQFF.